The rows below give T cell receptor beta chains drawn from one sample of a study of T-cell reconstitution after alpha-beta-depleted transplantation in children. TCRdb reanalysed the PCR reads using MiXCR and keeps one entry per CDR3 protein. The sample has about 610,000 distinct CDR3 sequences, more than 9% seen once; the top ten hold about 4%. The sample here was PBMCs from the stem cell graft donor, taken from the stem cell graft. The receptors were sampled from a human donor who donated a stem cell graft to a child with acute myeloid leukemia. The CDR3 runs from the conserved cysteine through the conserved F or W. Each record gives: CDR3 protein, J gene, V gene, D gene. The D gene is left open where the match is weak.

CDR3 protein: CATTPGSNHEQYF; J gene: TRBJ2-7; V gene: TRBV10-3; D gene: .
CDR3 protein: CASSQAYRPLGGYTF; J gene: TRBJ1-2; V gene: TRBV3-1; D gene: .
CDR3 protein: CASSIQNTGELFF; J gene: TRBJ2-2; V gene: TRBV7-3; D gene: .
CDR3 protein: CATSDRDRGVDEQFF; J gene: TRBJ2-1; V gene: TRBV24-1; D gene: TRBD1
CDR3 protein: CASSLPRTSGSYEQYF; J gene: TRBJ2-7; V gene: TRBV7-3; D gene: TRBD2
CDR3 protein: CASSQERQGGDEQYF; J gene: TRBJ2-7; V gene: TRBV4-2; D gene: TRBD2
CDR3 protein: CASSQDLEVAGELFF; J gene: TRBJ2-2; V gene: TRBV4-3; D gene: .
CDR3 protein: CASEGGADQPQHF; J gene: TRBJ1-5; V gene: TRBV18; D gene: TRBD1
CDR3 protein: CASSRVAGIYEQYF; J gene: TRBJ2-7; V gene: TRBV6-2/TRBV6-3; D gene: TRBD2
CDR3 protein: CSARDITRLLRTDTQYF; J gene: TRBJ2-3; V gene: TRBV20-1; D gene: .
CDR3 protein: CSARGPPLAGPQETQYF; J gene: TRBJ2-5; V gene: TRBV20-1; D gene: TRBD2
CDR3 protein: CSVLGLAAHYEQYF; J gene: TRBJ2-7; V gene: TRBV29-1; D gene: TRBD2
CDR3 protein: CAREKTGGPLGEQYF; J gene: TRBJ2-7; V gene: TRBV25-1; D gene: TRBD1
CDR3 protein: CSASLAGGNLQETQYF; J gene: TRBJ2-5; V gene: TRBV20-1; D gene: TRBD2
CDR3 protein: CASSLLTSGIHEQYF; J gene: TRBJ2-7; V gene: TRBV5-1; D gene: TRBD2
CDR3 protein: CSATDRERGNNQPQHF; J gene: TRBJ1-5; V gene: TRBV20-1; D gene: TRBD1
CDR3 protein: CSVESPAGVSSNEQFF; J gene: TRBJ2-1; V gene: TRBV29-1; D gene: TRBD2
CDR3 protein: CASSPITPSRLSSYNEQFF; J gene: TRBJ2-1; V gene: TRBV9; D gene: .
CDR3 protein: CASWGLAGSTDTQYF; J gene: TRBJ2-3; V gene: TRBV6-1; D gene: TRBD2
CDR3 protein: CASREALTGSHEQYF; J gene: TRBJ2-7; V gene: TRBV19; D gene: TRBD1
CDR3 protein: CASSLNREIGELFF; J gene: TRBJ2-2; V gene: TRBV7-8; D gene: .
CDR3 protein: CASNTFSGGPSNEQFF; J gene: TRBJ2-1; V gene: TRBV14; D gene: TRBD2
CDR3 protein: CSASRLAGVSVDTQYF; J gene: TRBJ2-3; V gene: TRBV20-1; D gene: TRBD2
CDR3 protein: CASSGLAGRETQYF; J gene: TRBJ2-5; V gene: TRBV18; D gene: TRBD2
CDR3 protein: CASSPQRLTDTQYF; J gene: TRBJ2-3; V gene: TRBV4-2; D gene: .
CDR3 protein: CASSYFKGETQYF; J gene: TRBJ2-5; V gene: TRBV6-5; D gene: .
CDR3 protein: CASSLRGGTDTQYF; J gene: TRBJ2-3; V gene: TRBV12-3/TRBV12-4; D gene: .
CDR3 protein: CSARAGTPMYF; J gene: TRBJ2-5; V gene: TRBV20-1; D gene: .
CDR3 protein: CASSRDRSNSPLHF; J gene: TRBJ1-6; V gene: TRBV5-1; D gene: TRBD1
CDR3 protein: CASSSGSGLYNEQFF; J gene: TRBJ2-1; V gene: TRBV7-8; D gene: TRBD2
CDR3 protein: CSARVGDRLVSGYTF; J gene: TRBJ1-2; V gene: TRBV20-1; D gene: TRBD1
CDR3 protein: CSARDPGLGSYNEQFF; J gene: TRBJ2-1; V gene: TRBV20-1; D gene: .
CDR3 protein: CASSLTFGGTEAFF; J gene: TRBJ1-1; V gene: TRBV7-6; D gene: .
CDR3 protein: CASTPGLAGVEPQFF; J gene: TRBJ2-1; V gene: TRBV7-9; D gene: TRBD2
CDR3 protein: CASSLRLASTGGELFF; J gene: TRBJ2-2; V gene: TRBV5-1; D gene: .
CDR3 protein: CASSFGDRGSAEQYF; J gene: TRBJ2-7; V gene: TRBV7-6; D gene: TRBD1
CDR3 protein: CSAGDSAGEQYF; J gene: TRBJ2-7; V gene: TRBV29-1; D gene: .
CDR3 protein: CSVVEGQRQPQHF; J gene: TRBJ1-5; V gene: TRBV29-1; D gene: .
CDR3 protein: CASSITGTEAFF; J gene: TRBJ1-1; V gene: TRBV7-9; D gene: .
CDR3 protein: CSVLFYGLAGVSYEQYF; J gene: TRBJ2-7; V gene: TRBV29-1; D gene: TRBD2
CDR3 protein: CASRELKGEAFF; J gene: TRBJ1-1; V gene: TRBV6-5; D gene: .
CDR3 protein: CSPGTANTEAFF; J gene: TRBJ1-1; V gene: TRBV20-1; D gene: .
CDR3 protein: CASSSPMGGRGYTF; J gene: TRBJ1-2; V gene: TRBV7-2; D gene: .
CDR3 protein: CSASGLATGQETQYF; J gene: TRBJ2-5; V gene: TRBV20-1; D gene: TRBD2
CDR3 protein: CASSYGRGDYGYTF; J gene: TRBJ1-2; V gene: TRBV6-5; D gene: .
CDR3 protein: CSARSRQGGQPQHF; J gene: TRBJ1-5; V gene: TRBV20-1; D gene: TRBD1
CDR3 protein: CASSLLVSREHEQFF; J gene: TRBJ2-1; V gene: TRBV5-5; D gene: .
CDR3 protein: CASSLVIRGGTSGSREQFF; J gene: TRBJ2-1; V gene: TRBV5-1; D gene: TRBD2
CDR3 protein: CASSLSRTGGTGELFF; J gene: TRBJ2-2; V gene: TRBV5-1; D gene: TRBD1
CDR3 protein: CASSQSSEAFF; J gene: TRBJ1-1; V gene: TRBV14; D gene: .
CDR3 protein: CASSLDRRETQYF; J gene: TRBJ2-5; V gene: TRBV5-6; D gene: .
CDR3 protein: CAISESGREGYTF; J gene: TRBJ1-2; V gene: TRBV10-3; D gene: .
CDR3 protein: CASSPIAGVEQYF; J gene: TRBJ2-7; V gene: TRBV12-3/TRBV12-4; D gene: TRBD2
CDR3 protein: CASSLGTSNTGELFF; J gene: TRBJ2-2; V gene: TRBV5-1; D gene: .